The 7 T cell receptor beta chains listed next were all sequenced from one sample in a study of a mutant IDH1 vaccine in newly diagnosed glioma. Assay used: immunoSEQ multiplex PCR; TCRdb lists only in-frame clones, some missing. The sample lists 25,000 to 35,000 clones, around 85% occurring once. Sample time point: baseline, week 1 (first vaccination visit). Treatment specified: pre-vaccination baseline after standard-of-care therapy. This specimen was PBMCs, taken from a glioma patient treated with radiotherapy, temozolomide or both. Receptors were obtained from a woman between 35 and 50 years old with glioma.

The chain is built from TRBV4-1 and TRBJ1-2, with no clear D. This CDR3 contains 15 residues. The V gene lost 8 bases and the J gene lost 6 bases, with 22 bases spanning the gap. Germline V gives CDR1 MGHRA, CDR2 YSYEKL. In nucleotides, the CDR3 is TGCGCCAGCCCCCGCGAGGGTTCCACTCGTAATGGCTACACCTTC. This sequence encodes CASPREGSTRNGYTF.

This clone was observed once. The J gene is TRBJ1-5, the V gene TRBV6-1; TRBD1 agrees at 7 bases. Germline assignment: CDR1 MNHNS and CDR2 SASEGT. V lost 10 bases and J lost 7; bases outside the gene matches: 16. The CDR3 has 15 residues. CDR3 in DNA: TGTGCCACCGATCGAGTCAGGGGGTTCGGCCAGCCCCAGCATTTT. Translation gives CATDRVRGFGQPQHF.

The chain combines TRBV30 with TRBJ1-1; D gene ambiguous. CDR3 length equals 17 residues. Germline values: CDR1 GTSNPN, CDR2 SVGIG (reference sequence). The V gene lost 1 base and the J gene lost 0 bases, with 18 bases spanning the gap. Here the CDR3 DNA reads TGTGCCTGGAGTGCCCGGTTGAATAAGCTAGTGAACACTGAAGCTTTCTTT. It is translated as CAWSARLNKLVNTEAFF. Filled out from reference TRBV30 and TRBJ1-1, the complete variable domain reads SQTIHQWPATLVQPVGSPLSLECTVEGTSNPNLYWYRQAAGRGLQLLFYSVGIGQISSEVPQNLSASRPQDRQFILSSKKLLLSDSGFYLCAWSARLNKLVNTEAFFGQGTRLTVV.

The CDR3 here is CASRNQGAAKNIQYF. CDR3 coding DNA: TGTGCCAGCAGGAATCAGGGGGCTGCCAAAAACATTCAGTACTTC. The chain uses TRBV6-1 and TRBJ2-4; 8 positions agree with TRBD1. The CDR3 sequence is 15 residues long. V lost 6 bases, J lost 1 base, and 5 bases stayed unmatched. Germline lookup yields CDR1 MNHNS and CDR2 SASEGT.

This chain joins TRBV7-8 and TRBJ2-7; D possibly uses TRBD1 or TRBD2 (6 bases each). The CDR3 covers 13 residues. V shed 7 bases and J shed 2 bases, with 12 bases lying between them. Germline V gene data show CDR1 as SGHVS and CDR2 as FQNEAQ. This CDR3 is CASTKGGPYEQYF. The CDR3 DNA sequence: TGTGCCAGCACCAAGGGGGGACCCTACGAGCAGTACTTC.

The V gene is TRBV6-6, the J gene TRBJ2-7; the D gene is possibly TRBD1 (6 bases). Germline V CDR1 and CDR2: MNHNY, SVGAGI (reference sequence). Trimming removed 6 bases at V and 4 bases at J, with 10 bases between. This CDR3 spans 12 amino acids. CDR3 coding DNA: TGTGCCAGCAGGGACAGCGAGTACGAGCAGTACTTC. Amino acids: CASRDSEYEQYF.

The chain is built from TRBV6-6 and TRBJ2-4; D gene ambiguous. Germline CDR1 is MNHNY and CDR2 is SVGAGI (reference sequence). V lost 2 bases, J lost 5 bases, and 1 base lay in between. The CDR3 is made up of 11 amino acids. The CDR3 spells CASSYQNIQYF. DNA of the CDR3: TGTGCCAGCAGTTACCAAAACATTCAGTACTTC.